This T cell receptor (beta chain) was documented in a study of blood T cell repertoires in COVID-19. As for the study in general: Collection of acute and convalescent COVID-19 samples took place in the United States, Italy and Spain.

V lost 6 bases, J lost 2 bases, and 5 bases stayed unmatched. This CDR3 contains 14 residues. The germline CDR1 and CDR2 sequences are ENHRY and SYGVKD. Per the original data handling: Amplifying reference gene primers gave estimates of nucleated cell counts. The repertoire was sequenced with immunoSEQ multiplex PCR; TCRdb's copy has only in-frame clones and lacks some. D and trimming were read from the DNA, whereas the V and J calls and clone size are those reported in that table. The table records about 230,000 clones, 84% of them present only once. Input material: peripheral blood. The TCR was taken from a man aged 35 to 55 who had recovered from COVID-19. The V gene is TRBV10-3, the J gene TRBJ2-7, with 9 bases aligning to TRBD1. The CDR3 is CAIRPGQGPYEQYF. CDR3 coding DNA: TGTGCCATCAGACCGGGACAGGGACCCTACGAGCAGTACTTC.